The rows below give T cell receptor beta chains drawn from one sample of a study of cytomegalovirus exposure and HLA in healthy donors. Libraries were prepared by immunoSEQ multiplex PCR; TCRdb keeps only in-frame clonotypes and omits some of them. The sample lists 90,000 to 150,000 clones, roughly four fifths occurring once. The sequencing input was PBMCs. All receptors come from a woman aged 40 to 50 in good health and CMV-seropositive. Both conserved end residues are part of each CDR3. The D gene is left open where the match is weak. Rows may omit the clone size; those that give it use once, few, many or a size class.

J gene | D gene | V gene | clone size | CDR3 DNA | CDR3 protein
TRBJ2-7 | TRBD2 | TRBV6-5 | few | TGTGCCAGCAGTTATGGTAGAGGTAGCGGGGGCTACGAGCAGTACTTC | CASSYGRGSGGYEQYF
TRBJ1-2 | - | TRBV7-2 | - | TGTGCCAGCAGCTCCGCAGGGGTCGACTATGGCTACACCTTC | CASSSAGVDYGYTF
TRBJ2-1 | - | TRBV7-3 | - | TGTGCCAGCAGCTCTGGCGGGTTACAATACAATGAGCAGTTCTTC | CASSSGGLQYNEQFF
TRBJ1-2 | - | TRBV30 | - | TGTGCCTGGACGGGACGGGGGGCCCATGGCTACACCTTC | CAWTGRGAHGYTF
TRBJ2-1 | TRBD2 | TRBV5-1 | once | TGCGCCAGCAGCCCGACCCCGGGACTAGCGGGAGGGCCCGACAATGAGCAGTTCTTC | CASSPTPGLAGGPDNEQFF
TRBJ2-3 | TRBD2 | TRBV5-1 | - | TGCGCCAGCAGCTGGACTAGCGGGACAGTCACAGATACGCAGTATTTT | CASSWTSGTVTDTQYF
TRBJ2-7 | - | TRBV5-6 | few | TGTGCCAGCAGCGATGAGACTCAGGGATACTCCTACGAGCAGTACTTC | CASSDETQGYSYEQYF
TRBJ1-2 | TRBD1 | TRBV7-2 | - | TGTGCCAGCAGCCCTACGACAGGGGGCTATGGCTACACCTTC | CASSPTTGGYGYTF
TRBJ1-2 | TRBD1 | TRBV2 | - | TGTGCCAGCGGGTGGGGACAGGGGGATTCACGGAACTATGGCTACACCTTC | CASGWGQGDSRNYGYTF
TRBJ1-1 | - | TRBV28 | - | TGTGCCAGCAGCACTGCTTGGGAAGCTTTCTTT | CASSTAWEAFF
TRBJ2-1 | TRBD2 | TRBV9 | - | TGTGCCAGCAGCGTAGGGCAGGGAGGGAGAAATGAGCAGTTCTTC | CASSVGQGGRNEQFF
TRBJ2-7 | TRBD2 | TRBV2 | - | TGTGCCAGCAGGGAAGAGCTACCGGGACTAGCGATTAACTACGAGCAGTACTTC | CASREELPGLAINYEQYF
TRBJ2-1 | TRBD1 | TRBV5-6 | once | TGTGCCAGCAGCTTAAAACAGGGGCTATCCTACAATGAGCAGTTCTTC | CASSLKQGLSYNEQFF
TRBJ2-3 | TRBD2 | TRBV15 | - | TGTGCCACCAGTACCCTCACTAGCGGGACTTCCACAGATACGCAGTATTTT | CATSTLTSGTSTDTQYF
TRBJ2-3 | - | TRBV7-2 | - | TGTGCCAGCAGCTCGTATGACCCGCCCGGACTACCGTGGACAGATACGCAGTATTTT | CASSSYDPPGLPWTDTQYF
TRBJ1-1 | - | TRBV10-3 | once | TGTGCCATCAGTGATAGGGGCTTCCAGCCAATCTTCCCTGAAGCTTTCTTT | CAISDRGFQPIFPEAFF
TRBJ2-7 | TRBD1 | TRBV29-1 | - | TGCAGCGTCCCCGGGACAGGGGACGAGCAGTACTTC | CSVPGTGDEQYF
TRBJ1-5 | - | TRBV7-9 | - | TGTGCCAGCAGCTTTTCTACCGGGAACCAGCCCCAGCATTTT | CASSFSTGNQPQHF
TRBJ1-1 | - | TRBV7-6 | - | TGTGCCAGCAGCGCGTTATCGGGGGATCCTGAAGCTTTCTTT | CASSALSGDPEAFF
TRBJ1-5 | TRBD1 | TRBV7-9 | few | TGTGCCAGCAGCGGGGGACAGGACAATCAGCCCCAGCATTTT | CASSGGQDNQPQHF
TRBJ2-5 | - | TRBV15 | - | TGTGCCACCAGCAGAGGAGCAGCGGCAAGGGAAGAGACCCAGTACTTC | CATSRGAAAREETQYF
TRBJ2-7 | TRBD2 | TRBV7-8 | - | TGTGCCAGCAGCCATGATCGACTAGCTGCCTACGAGCAGTACTTC | CASSHDRLAAYEQYF
TRBJ2-7 | - | TRBV30 | - | TGTGCCTTTAATGGCGGGGGCAAATCTTTCTCCTACGAGCAGTACTTC | CAFNGGGKSFSYEQYF
TRBJ1-2 | - | TRBV4-3 | - | TGCGCCAGCAGCCAAGGACTCCTCGGGAGCTATGGCTACACCTTC | CASSQGLLGSYGYTF
TRBJ1-2 | - | TRBV6-6 | - | TGTGCCAGCAGTTTCCGGGAGAGTGGCTACACCTTC | CASSFRESGYTF
TRBJ2-5 | TRBD2 | TRBV29-1 | - | TGCAGCGTTGAACTAGCGGGAAGGGAGACCCAGTACTTC | CSVELAGRETQYF
TRBJ1-3 | - | TRBV6-5 | once | TGTGCCAGCAGTACCCGGGAAGGAAACACCATATATTTT | CASSTREGNTIYF
TRBJ2-1 | TRBD1 | TRBV7-3 | - | TGTGCCAGCAGCTTAAACTCCCTTGGCAGGGGGATCTACAATGAGCAGTTCTTC | CASSLNSLGRGIYNEQFF
TRBJ2-1 | - | TRBV5-1 | - | TGCGCCAGCAGCTTGGGTCTTCCAGGGGTCAATGAGCAGTTCTTC | CASSLGLPGVNEQFF
TRBJ2-5 | TRBD2 | TRBV19 | - | TGTGCCAGTAGTCCAGCGGGGGATCGGACCCAGTACTTC | CASSPAGDRTQYF
TRBJ2-5 | - | TRBV6-5 | - | TGTGCCAGCAGTTACGGGGAGTTCCAAGAGACCCAGTACTTC | CASSYGEFQETQYF
TRBJ1-5 | - | TRBV19 | - | TGTGCCAGTAAGGAGGGTAGCAATCAGCCCCAGCATTTT | CASKEGSNQPQHF
TRBJ1-1 | TRBD1 | TRBV6-5 | - | TGTGCCAGCATAGGGACAGGGGGAACTGAAGCTTTCTTT | CASIGTGGTEAFF
TRBJ2-1 | TRBD2 | TRBV4-3 | - | TGCGCCAGCAGCCAAGACTGGGCGGGAGGGCCCGATGAGCAGTTCTTC | CASSQDWAGGPDEQFF
TRBJ2-1 | TRBD2 | TRBV7-9 | few | TGTGCCAGCACCTCTCCCGCCGTGGGGCGGGGGGGAGAAAATGAGCAGTTCTTC | CASTSPAVGRGGENEQFF
TRBJ2-2 | - | TRBV9 | once | TGTGCCAGCAGCGTAGATTTATATGTTGAGCGGCTGTTTTTT | CASSVDLYVERLFF
TRBJ1-2 | - | TRBV15 | - | TGTGCCACCAGCAGAGATGTAAACTATGGCTACACCTTC | CATSRDVNYGYTF
TRBJ1-1 | TRBD1 | TRBV7-9 | - | TGTGCCAGCAGCACATACAGGGGTCGGGGGAACACTGAAGCTTTCTTT | CASSTYRGRGNTEAFF
TRBJ1-2 | TRBD1 | TRBV27 | - | TGTGCCAGCAGTGCCAACAGGGGGCGGAACTATGGCTACACCTTC | CASSANRGRNYGYTF
TRBJ2-1 | TRBD1 | TRBV6-4 | - | TGTGCCAGCAGTGACTCGGGACAGCCCTACAATGAGCAGTTCTTC | CASSDSGQPYNEQFF
TRBJ2-4 | - | TRBV5-6 | - | TGTGCCAGCAGCTTGTTAGGGACCGGGACTCAAAACATTCAGTACTTC | CASSLLGTGTQNIQYF
TRBJ1-5 | TRBD1 | TRBV29-1 | - | TGCAGCGTTGCGGGGACAGGGAAGAATCAGCCCCAGCATTTT | CSVAGTGKNQPQHF
TRBJ2-2 | - | TRBV19 | - | TGTGCCAGTAGTATATCAACCGGGAGTAGTACCGGGGAGCTGTTTTTT | CASSISTGSSTGELFF
TRBJ2-2 | TRBD1 | TRBV5-1 | - | TGCGCCAGCAGACTTTGGACAGGGGATACCGGGGAGCTGTTTTTT | CASRLWTGDTGELFF
TRBJ2-5 | - | TRBV4-3 | few | TGCGCCAGCAGCCCTCTAGGGGGTCTCGAGACCCAGTACTTC | CASSPLGGLETQYF
TRBJ2-7 | - | TRBV19 | - | TGTGCCAGTAGTATTGTCGGGAGCGGGTACGAGCAGTACTTC | CASSIVGSGYEQYF
TRBJ1-1 | - | TRBV2 | - | TGTGCCACCCTTCGCACTGAAGCTTTCTTT | CATLRTEAFF
TRBJ2-7 | TRBD2 | TRBV13 | few | TGTGCCAGCAGCTTAGGATTAGCGGGAGTGTACGAGCAGTACTTC | CASSLGLAGVYEQYF
TRBJ1-1 | - | TRBV5-1 | - | TGCGCCAGCAGGGAACAGGCTGTGAACACTGAAGCTTTCTTT | CASREQAVNTEAFF
TRBJ2-7 | TRBD2 | TRBV10-3 | - | TGTGCCATCAGTGGGGCTAGCGGGAGGGTTTCCTACGAGCAGTACTTC | CAISGASGRVSYEQYF
TRBJ2-3 | TRBD2 | TRBV9 | - | TGTGCCAGCAGCGTCACTAGCGGTCGCACAGATACGCAGTATTTT | CASSVTSGRTDTQYF
TRBJ2-2 | TRBD1 | TRBV27 | - | TGTGCCAGCAGTACAGGGGTGAACACCGGGGAGCTGTTTTTT | CASSTGVNTGELFF
TRBJ2-3 | - | TRBV6-5 | - | TGTGCCAGCAGTTTCCCAGGTGGGGATACGCAGTATTTT | CASSFPGGDTQYF
TRBJ1-3 | - | TRBV7-7 | - | TGTGCTAGCACCCCGATAGAGGCCGGCGGAAACACCATATATTTT | CASTPIEAGGNTIYF
TRBJ2-2 | - | TRBV4-3 | - | TGCGCCAGCAGCCATGATCAGTCCGGGGAGCTGTTTTTT | CASSHDQSGELFF
TRBJ2-5 | - | TRBV2 | once | TGTGCCAGAGGGGGGGGGCCCCAAGAGACCCAGTACTTC | CARGGGPQETQYF
TRBJ2-5 | TRBD1 | TRBV7-6 | - | TGTGCCAGCAGTTCCAGGGGGTACCAAGAGACCCAGTACTTC | CASSSRGYQETQYF
TRBJ2-1 | TRBD2 | TRBV4-1 | - | TGCGCCAGCAGCCAAGAGGCGGGTGACAGGGCGCTAGCGGGAGCGGACAATGAGCAGTTCTTC | CASSQEAGDRALAGADNEQFF